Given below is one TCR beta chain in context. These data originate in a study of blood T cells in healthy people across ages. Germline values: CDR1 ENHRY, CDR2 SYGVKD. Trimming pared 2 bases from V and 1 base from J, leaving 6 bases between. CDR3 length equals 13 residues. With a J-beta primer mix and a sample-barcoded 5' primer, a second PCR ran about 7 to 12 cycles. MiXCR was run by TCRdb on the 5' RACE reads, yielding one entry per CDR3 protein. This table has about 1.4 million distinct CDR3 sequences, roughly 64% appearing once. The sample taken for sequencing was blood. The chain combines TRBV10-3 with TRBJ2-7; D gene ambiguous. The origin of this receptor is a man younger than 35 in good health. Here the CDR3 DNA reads TGTGCCATCAGTGAGGGCAGGTCCTACGAGCAGTACTTC. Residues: CAISEGRSYEQYF.